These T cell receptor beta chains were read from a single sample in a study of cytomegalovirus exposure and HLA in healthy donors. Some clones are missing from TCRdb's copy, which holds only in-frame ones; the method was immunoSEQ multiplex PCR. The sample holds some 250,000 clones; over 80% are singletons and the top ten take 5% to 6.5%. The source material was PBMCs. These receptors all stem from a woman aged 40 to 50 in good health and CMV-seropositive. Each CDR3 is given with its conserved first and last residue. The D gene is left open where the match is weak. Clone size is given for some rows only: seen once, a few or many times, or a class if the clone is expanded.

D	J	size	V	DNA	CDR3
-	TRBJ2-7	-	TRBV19	TGTGCCAGTAGTCAGCCGGGGGACTCTCCCTACGAGCAGTACTTC	CASSQPGDSPYEQYF
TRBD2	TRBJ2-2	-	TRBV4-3	TGCGCCAGCAGCCAAGACTCTTTCGGACTAGCGGGGGGGCCCAACACCGGGGAGCTGTTTTTT	CASSQDSFGLAGGPNTGELFF
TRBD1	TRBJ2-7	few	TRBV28	TGTGCCAGCAGTCCGAGGGGACAGGGGAGCTCCTACGAGCAGTACTTC	CASSPRGQGSSYEQYF
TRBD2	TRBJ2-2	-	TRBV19	TGTGCCACTGGGACTAGCGGGAGTACGAACACCGGGGAGCTGTTTTTT	CATGTSGSTNTGELFF
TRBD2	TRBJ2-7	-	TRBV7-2	TGTGCCAGCAGCTTAGCGCTGGGGCGGGAGAGTGGCTACGAGCAGTACTTC	CASSLALGRESGYEQYF
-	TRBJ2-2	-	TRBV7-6	TGTGCCAGCAGCTTTAAAACCGGGGAGCTGTTTTTT	CASSFKTGELFF
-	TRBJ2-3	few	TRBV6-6	TGTGCCAGCAGTTACTCCCGTCCTAGCACAGATACGCAGTATTTT	CASSYSRPSTDTQYF
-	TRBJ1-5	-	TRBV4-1	TGCGCCAGCAGCCAAGATGGTCGAGACAGGATCAATAGCAATCAGCCCCAGCATTTT	CASSQDGRDRINSNQPQHF
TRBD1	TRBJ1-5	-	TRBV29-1	TGCAGCGTTGAGGGCGCCCTCGGTCCGACAGGGGGCAGACAGCCCCAGCATTTT	CSVEGALGPTGGRQPQHF
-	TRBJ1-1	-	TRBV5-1	TGCGCCAGCAGCTTACAGACGAACACTGAAGCTTTCTTT	CASSLQTNTEAFF
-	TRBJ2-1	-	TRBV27	TGTGCCAGCAGTTTATGGGGGGATGCTGATGGAAATGAGCAGTTCTTC	CASSLWGDADGNEQFF
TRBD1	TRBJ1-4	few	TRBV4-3	TGCGCCAGCAGCCCTGACAGGGGAAGTGAAAAACTGTTTTTT	CASSPDRGSEKLFF
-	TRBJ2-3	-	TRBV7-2	TGTGCCAGCAGCTTATTAGCCCAGAGCACAGATACGCAGTATTTT	CASSLLAQSTDTQYF
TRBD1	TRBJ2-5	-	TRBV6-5	TGTGCCAGCAGAGGACAGGCGCGCCAAGAGACCCAGTACTTC	CASRGQARQETQYF
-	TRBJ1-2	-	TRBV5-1	TGCGCCAGCAGCTTTAGTACAGGGCGAGACTATGGCTACACCTTC	CASSFSTGRDYGYTF
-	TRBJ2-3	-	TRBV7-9	TGTGCCAGCAGCCCGCCCTTCAGGGTTAGCACAGATACGCAGTATTTT	CASSPPFRVSTDTQYF
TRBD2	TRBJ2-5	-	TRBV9	TGTGCCAGCAGCGGTACGACTAGCGGGGGGGCCTCGGAGACCCAGTACTTC	CASSGTTSGGASETQYF
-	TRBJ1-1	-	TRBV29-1	TGCAGCGCTAATGAACAGGGCGACACTGAAGCTTTCTTT	CSANEQGDTEAFF
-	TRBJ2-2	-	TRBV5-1	TGCGCCAGCAGCCCACCCGGTCCAGGCTACTCCGGGGAGCTGTTTTTT	CASSPPGPGYSGELFF
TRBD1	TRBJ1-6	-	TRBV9	TGTGCCAGCAGCGCCACACTACTAGGGACAGGGGATTCACCCCTCCACTTT	CASSATLLGTGDSPLHF
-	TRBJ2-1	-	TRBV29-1	TGCAGCGTTGAAGGGGGGCCCTACAATGAGCAGTTCTTC	CSVEGGPYNEQFF
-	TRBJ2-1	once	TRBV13	TGTGCCAGCAGCTTAGTCCGCAATGAGCAGTTCTTC	CASSLVRNEQFF
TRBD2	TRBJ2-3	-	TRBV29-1	TGCAGCGTTACGAAAAGCGGGAGTGGAGCAGATACGCAGTATTTT	CSVTKSGSGADTQYF
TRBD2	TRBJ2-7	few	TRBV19	TGTGCCAGTAGATACCTACTAGCGGGAGGCTCCTACGAGCAGTACTTC	CASRYLLAGGSYEQYF
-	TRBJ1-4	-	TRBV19	TGTGCCAGTATGTCTCAGGGGTATGAAAAACTGTTTTTT	CASMSQGYEKLFF
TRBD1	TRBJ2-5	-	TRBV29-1	TGCAGCGTCCCAGGGCAGGGGGCGGGAGAGACCCAGTACTTC	CSVPGQGAGETQYF
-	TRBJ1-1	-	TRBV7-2	TGTGCCAGCAGCTTAGCGCCCAGGGGCACTGAAGCTTTCTTT	CASSLAPRGTEAFF
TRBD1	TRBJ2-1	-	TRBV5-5	TGTGCCAGCAGCCCGTCGCCGGGACAGGGGTACAATGAGCAGTTCTTC	CASSPSPGQGYNEQFF
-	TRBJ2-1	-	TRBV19	TGTGCCAGTAGTTCCCTTTACAGGCCGACAAATGAGCAGTTCTTC	CASSSLYRPTNEQFF
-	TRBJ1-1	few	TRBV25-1	TGTGCCAGCAGTGCCGGACAGTTTGAAGCTTTCTTT	CASSAGQFEAFF
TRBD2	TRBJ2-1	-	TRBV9	TGTGCCAGCAGCGTAGCTAGATCGATCCTGACTAGCGAGAGCTCCTACAATGAGCAGTTCTTC	CASSVARSILTSESSYNEQFF